This record concerns one T cell receptor (beta chain) sequence. Its antigen is unknown. TCRdb's copy holds only in-frame clones and misses some; the assay was immunoSEQ multiplex PCR. The sample has around 24,000 clones, none seen only once; the top ten hold around 1.7%. Germline CDR1 is SGHAT and CDR2 is FQNNGV. The CDR3 length is 16 residues. The data are from a study of T cells after posttransplantation cyclophosphamide. Study results and caveats: Donor-recipient repertoire similarity was low at 1-2 months, rising over year one. Recipient CMV seropositivity and CMV reactivation strongly tracked TRB clonality.

Busulfan-fludarabine conditioning, marrow transplant, and cyclophosphamide on days +3 and +4 were administered. This clonotype was obtained from a male patient aged 18 to 35 who received an allogeneic stem cell transplant from a related donor, was CMV-positive, and had no GVHD. Some T cells may originate from the graft donor. The chain has TRBV11-2 and TRBJ2-5, with 7 bases lining up with TRBD2. The end of the DNA aligns better with TRBJ2-7, so the J call may be wrong. The specimen comprised PBMCs, sampled after allogeneic stem cell transplant with posttransplant cyclophosphamide. This CDR3 reads CASSLVFPREGYEQYF. As DNA, the CDR3 is TGTGCCAGCAGCTTAGTTTTTCCCAGGGAGGGGTACGAGCAGTACTTC.